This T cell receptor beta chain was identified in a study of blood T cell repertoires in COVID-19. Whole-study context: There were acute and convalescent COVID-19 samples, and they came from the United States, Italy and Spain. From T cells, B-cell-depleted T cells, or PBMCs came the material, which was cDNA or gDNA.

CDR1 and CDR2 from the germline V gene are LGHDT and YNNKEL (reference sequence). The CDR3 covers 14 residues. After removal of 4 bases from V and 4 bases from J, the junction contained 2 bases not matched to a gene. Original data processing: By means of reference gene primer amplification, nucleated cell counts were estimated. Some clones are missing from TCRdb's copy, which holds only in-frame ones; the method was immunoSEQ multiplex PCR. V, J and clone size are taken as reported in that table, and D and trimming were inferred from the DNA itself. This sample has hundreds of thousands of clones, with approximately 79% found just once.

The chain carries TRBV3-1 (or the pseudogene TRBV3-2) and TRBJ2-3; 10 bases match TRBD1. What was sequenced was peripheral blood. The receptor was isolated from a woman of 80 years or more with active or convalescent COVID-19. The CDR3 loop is CASSPGQGADTQYF. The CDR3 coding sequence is TGTGCCAGCAGCCCCGGACAGGGGGCAGATACGCAGTATTTT.